These 32 T cell receptor beta chains were sequenced from one sample in a study of CD4 T cells in relation to SARS-CoV-2 and coronaviruses. The method was immunoSEQ multiplex PCR; TCRdb's version includes in-frame clones alone and lacks a portion of them. The table shows approximately 20,000 clones, with approximately 81% occurring only once. Before the COVID-19 pandemic, during about 2011-2019, CD4+ T cells were taken from unexposed donors. Isolation of CD4+ T cells took place after roughly nine days in culture. These receptors' antigens are unknown. What was sequenced was CD4+ T cells from PBMCs, cultured in vitro. Receptors were obtained from a human donor in good health.

The chain couples TRBV5-1 to TRBJ1-5; maybe TRBD1 (6 bases). The CDR3 spans 15 residues. Germline assignment: CDR1 SGHRS and CDR2 YFSETQ. Trimming removed 4 bases at V and 7 bases at J, with 18 bases between. Written as DNA, the CDR3 is TGCGCCAGCAGCCCGACCGGACAGAAAGGCCAGCCCCAGCATTTT. It specifies CASSPTGQKGQPQHF.

This clone was seen once. One junction end does not reproduce the germline sequence, and a read error may be involved. The sample holds other DNA sequences that translate to the same CDR3. This chain uses TRBV11-3 with TRBJ2-3; a possible D gene is TRBD2 (5 bases). Germline-derived CDR1 and CDR2 are SGHNT and YENEEA. The CDR3 has 15 residues. CDR3 loop: CASSSQAGSTDTQYF. For the CDR3, the DNA is TGTGCCAGCAGCTCCCAGGCGGGCTCCACAGATACACAGTATTTT. The full variable domain, with the rest looked up from reference TRBV11-3 and TRBJ2-3, is EAGVVQSPRYKIIEKKQPVAFWCNPISGHNTLYWYLQNLGQGPELLIRYENEEAVDDSQLPKDRFSAERLKGVDSTLKIQPAELGDSAVYLCASSSQAGSTDTQYFGPGTRLTVL.

J is TRBJ2-4 and V is TRBV5-5; the D gene is possibly TRBD2 (5 bases). This CDR3 spans 13 amino acids. Germline V gene lookup returns CDR1 SGHKS and CDR2 YYEKEE (reference sequence). Trimming took off 4 bases at V and 8 bases at J, with 13 bases between the two ends. This CDR3 reads CASSPTGLDIQYF. In nucleotides, the CDR3 is TGTGCCAGCAGCCCCACGGGGTTGGACATTCAGTACTTC.

This clone was counted between two and nine times. CDR3 sequence reads: CASSNGALGAPMAFF. The CDR3 nucleotides are TGTGCCAGCAGCAATGGGGCGTTGGGGGCCCCTATGGCTTTCTTT. The V call is TRBV5-5, the J call TRBJ1-1; TRBD1 might be the D (6 bases). Trimming pared 4 bases from V and 11 bases from J, leaving 24 bases between. The CDR3 has 15 amino acids. CDR1 SGHKS and CDR2 YYEKEE come from the germline V gene (reference sequence).

The chain is built from TRBV9 and TRBJ1-6; maybe TRBD1 (5 bases). Trimming shortened V by 6 bases and J by 7 bases, and 14 bases separated the two germline ends. CDR3 length: 14 amino acids. Germline loops: CDR1 SGDLS, CDR2 YYNGEE. The CDR3 bases are TGTGCCAGCAAAACAGGTTTGAGGAATTCACCCCTCCACTTT. This translates into CASKTGLRNSPLHF. Based on the CDR3 plus reference TRBV9 and TRBJ1-6, the full variable domain is DSGVTQTPKHLITATGQRVTLRCSPRSGDLSVYWYQQSLDQGLQFLIQYYNGEERAKGNILERFSAQQFPDLHSELNLSSLELGDSALYFCASKTGLRNSPLHFGNGTRLTVT.

The rearrangement links TRBV6-1 to TRBJ2-1, with TRBD2 matching over 10 bases. Germline CDR1 is MNHNS and CDR2 is SASEGT. The CDR3 totals 16 residues. J lost 6 bases, V lost 2 bases, and 7 bases had no gene match. The CDR3 DNA reads TGTGCCAGCAGTGAATTTGTAGCGGGAGGCACCAATGAGCAGTTCTTC. The encoded protein is CASSEFVAGGTNEQFF.

The CDR3 loop reads CASSEMLAREKLFF. The CDR3 nucleotides read TGTGCCAGCAGTGAAATGTTGGCTCGGGAAAAACTGTTTTTT. The chain joins TRBV2 to TRBJ1-4; D gene uncertain. Trimming left V 2 bases short and J 8 bases short, with 12 bases between. Per the germline V gene, CDR1 is SNHLY and CDR2 is FYNNEI. This CDR3 contains 14 residues.

The chain carries TRBV19 and TRBJ1-1, with D unresolved. Germline V lookup: CDR1 LNHDA, CDR2 SQIVND (reference sequence). The V gene lost 3 bases and the J gene lost 3 bases, with 5 bases spanning the gap. This CDR3 region has 12 residues. The CDR3 nucleotides read TGTGCCAGTAGTATTCGGGACACTGAAGCTTTCTTT. This translates into CASSIRDTEAFF.

V gene TRBV12-3 or TRBV12-4 combines with J gene TRBJ1-6; D is unresolved. The CDR3 covers 12 residues. V dropped 4 bases and J dropped 12 bases, with 10 bases sitting between them. CDR3 coding DNA: TGTGCCAGCAGTTCACACAGAAAACCCCTCCACTTT. Its translation is CASSSHRKPLHF.

The gene calls are TRBV4-2 and TRBJ2-5, with unresolved D. CDR3 length: 14 residues. Germline V gives CDR1 LGHNA, CDR2 YNFKEQ. Trimming took off 4 bases at V and 2 bases at J, with 11 bases between the two ends. The DNA of the CDR3 is TGTGCCAGCAGCCTCTTCGCCGGTCAAGAGACCCAGTACTTC. Its protein product is CASSLFAGQETQYF.

As concerns this clone: An end of the junction does not agree with germline; a read error may underlie this. V gene TRBV19 combines with J gene TRBJ2-7; D might be TRBD2 (6 bases). The CDR3 runs 16 residues. Germline CDR1 and CDR2: LNHDA and SQIVND (reference sequence). The CDR3 sequence is CASSIWEGSGSSEQYF. DNA for the CDR3: TGTGCCAGTAGTATCTGGGAAGGTAGCGGCTCCTCCGAGCAGTACTTC.

A remark on this clone: Compared with germline, one end of the junction differs, possibly owing to a read error. V gene TRBV7-7 combines with J gene TRBJ2-7, with 8 bases that match TRBD1. The CDR3 is made up of 14 amino acids. The V gene's germline CDR1 is SSHAT and CDR2 FNYEAQ (reference sequence). CDR3 sequence: CASSLGQESYEQYF. The CDR3 DNA reads as TGTGCTAGCAGCTTGGGACAGGAATCCTACGAGCAGTACTTC.

This sequence joins TRBV9 and TRBJ1-5, with TRBD1 matching 9 bases. Germline loops: CDR1 SGDLS, CDR2 YYNGEE. V lost 0 bases to trimming and J lost 3 bases; unmatched junction nucleotides: 1. CDR3 length equals 15 residues. For the CDR3, the DNA is TGTGCCAGCAGCGTAGGGACAGGGGACAATCAGCCCCAGCATTTT. This translates into CASSVGTGDNQPQHF.

The V gene is TRBV29-1, the J gene TRBJ2-5, with D perhaps matching TRBD1 (5 bases). V was pared by 6 bases and J by 2 bases, with 13 bases between. The CDR3 contains 13 residues. The germline CDR1 and CDR2 sequences are SQVTM and ANQGSEA. The CDR3 nucleotides are TGCAGCGTCGCCGACAGAGTTCAAGAGACCCAGTACTTC. It translates to CSVADRVQETQYF. Complete variable domain (other parts from reference TRBV29-1 and TRBJ2-5): SAVISQKPSRDICQRGTSLTIQCQVDSQVTMMFWYRQQPGQSLTLIATANQGSEATYESGFVIDKFPISRPNLTFSTLTVSNMSPEDSSIYLCSVADRVQETQYFGPGTRLLVL.

The rearrangement links TRBV7-8 to TRBJ1-6; D may be TRBD1 (6 bases). The CDR3 extends over 16 amino acids. Per the germline V gene, CDR1 is SGHVS and CDR2 is FQNEAQ. V dropped 8 bases and J dropped 4 bases, with 18 bases sitting between them. CDR3 amino acids: CASGSGAALYNSPLHF. In DNA form, the CDR3 reads TGTGCCAGCGGTTCAGGGGCGGCTCTTTATAATTCACCCCTCCACTTT.

The chain joins TRBV6-5 to TRBJ2-5; D may be TRBD2 (7 bases). Between the trimmed V and J ends, which lost 7 bases and 4 bases, there was a span of 16 bases. This CDR3 has 14 amino acids. The germline gives CDR1 MNHEY, CDR2 SVGAGI. Here the CDR3 reads CASTSRGGGETQYF. The CDR3 DNA is TGTGCCAGCACCTCGAGGGGGGGCGGAGAGACCCAGTACTTC.

This clone was seen a single time. The CDR3 DNA is TGTGCCAGCGGAGGTACAGGGCCCAATCAGCCCCAGCATTTT. The encoded protein is CASGGTGPNQPQHF. The chain employs TRBV6-5 and TRBJ1-5, with D perhaps matching TRBD1 (6 bases). CDR1 MNHEY and CDR2 SVGAGI come from the germline V gene. The CDR3 contains 14 residues. V was trimmed by 8 bases and J by 3 bases, leaving 14 bases between them.

V and J are TRBV19 and TRBJ1-5; TRBD1 aligns across 8 bases. Germline V gene lookup returns CDR1 LNHDA and CDR2 SQIVND (reference sequence). The CDR3 has 15 residues. The V and J ends lost 6 bases and 2 bases, in that order; junction bases with no gene match: 6. The CDR3 DNA follows: TGTGCCAGTAGGGACGGACAGGGTCGCAATCAGCCCCAGCATTTT. This codes for CASRDGQGRNQPQHF.

V gene TRBV29-1 combines with J gene TRBJ1-1, with no clear D. The CDR3 sequence is 14 residues long. The germline V gene encodes CDR1 SQVTM and CDR2 ANQGSEA. Trimming removed 2 bases from V and 0 bases from J, with 10 bases in between. DNA for the CDR3: TGCAGCGTTGAACTATATGGCGTGAACACTGAAGCTTTCTTT. Its translation is CSVELYGVNTEAFF. Drawing the rest from reference TRBV29-1 and TRBJ1-1, the complete variable domain is SAVISQKPSRDICQRGTSLTIQCQVDSQVTMMFWYRQQPGQSLTLIATANQGSEATYESGFVIDKFPISRPNLTFSTLTVSNMSPEDSSIYLCSVELYGVNTEAFFGQGTRLTVV.

Only one count was recorded for this clone. The rearrangement uses TRBV19 and TRBJ1-5; 9 bases fit TRBD1. Germline loops: CDR1 LNHDA, CDR2 SQIVND (reference sequence). The CDR3 length is 16 residues. Trimming took 5 bases from V and 5 from J; bases not matched to a gene: 10. CDR3 loop: CASSFPRRTGDQPQHF. CDR3 in DNA: TGTGCCAGTAGTTTTCCCCGACGGACAGGGGATCAGCCCCAGCATTTT.

This sequence joins TRBV29-1 and TRBJ1-2; 9 nucleotides align to TRBD1. CDR3 length equals 11 residues. The V and J ends lost 6 bases and 7 bases, in that order; junction bases with no gene match: 3. Per the germline V gene, CDR1 is SQVTM and CDR2 is ANQGSEA. In DNA, the CDR3 is TGCAGCGTACAGGGGGCCTCTGGCTACACCTTC. Protein product: CSVQGASGYTF.

The chain carries TRBV7-2 and TRBJ2-2; TRBD1 matches at 7 bases. This CDR3 spans 15 amino acids. V lost 5 bases and J lost 6; bases outside the gene matches: 9. Germline CDR1 is SGHTA and CDR2 is FQGNSA. CDR3 protein: CASSAWLQGSGELFF. The CDR3 nucleotides are TGTGCCAGCAGCGCCTGGTTACAGGGGTCCGGGGAGCTGTTTTTT.

The chain recombines TRBV30 with TRBJ1-1, with D possibly matching TRBD1 (6 bases). V lost 0 bases and J 1 base, leaving 18 bases between the germline ends. The CDR3 loop spans 17 amino acids. Germline CDR1 GTSNPN, CDR2 SVGIG (reference sequence). CDR3 residues: CAWSVRFRGRKNTEAFF. CDR3 in DNA: TGTGCCTGGAGTGTACGCTTCAGGGGCCGGAAGAACACTGAAGCTTTCTTT.

A remark on this clone: Within the sample, other DNA sequences also encode this same CDR3. V and J are TRBV30 and TRBJ2-7; either TRBD1 or TRBD2 may fit D (6 bases each). Per the germline V gene, CDR1 is GTSNPN and CDR2 is SVGIG (reference sequence). The V end was cut by 3 bases, the J end by 3 bases, with 12 bases between. CDR3 size: 13 residues. CDR3 bases: TGTGCCTGGAGAGGGGGGTCGGGCTACGAGCAGTACTTC. It encodes CAWRGGSGYEQYF.

This clone showed up just once. The rearrangement uses TRBV2 and TRBJ2-3; 15 bases align to TRBD2. This CDR3 comprises 17 residues. The J segment lost 6 bases and the V segment lost 6 bases, leaving 10 bases of the junction unmatched. Germline V gene lookup returns CDR1 SNHLY and CDR2 FYNNEI. The CDR3 region is CASSTPGLAGGLDTQYF. The CDR3 DNA reads as TGTGCCAGCAGCACGCCGGGACTAGCGGGAGGCCTGGATACGCAGTATTTT.

The V call is TRBV6-5, the J call TRBJ1-1; D perhaps matches TRBD1 (5 bases). From germline, CDR1 is MNHEY and CDR2 SVGAGI. Trimming pared 6 bases from V and 2 bases from J, leaving 10 bases between. The CDR3 length is 13 residues. The CDR3 reads CASRGTVNTEAFF. For the CDR3, the DNA is TGTGCCAGCAGAGGGACGGTCAACACTGAAGCTTTCTTT.

The chain uses TRBV6-2 or TRBV6-3 and TRBJ1-5; weak D call: TRBD1 (6 bases). This CDR3 has 15 residues. The V end was cut by 2 bases, the J end by 4 bases, with 12 bases between. Germline CDR1 MNHEY, CDR2 SVGEGT. The CDR3 coding sequence is TGTGCCAGCAGTTACGTACAGGGCTTTAATCAGCCCCAGCATTTT. Protein sequence: CASSYVQGFNQPQHF.

The chain is built from TRBV19 and TRBJ1-5; D is ambiguous. Trimming took off 3 bases at V and 0 bases at J, with 15 bases between the two ends. The CDR3 contains 17 residues. The germline CDR1 and CDR2 sequences are LNHDA and SQIVND (reference sequence). The CDR3 spells CASSIPLGSISNQPQHF. The CDR3 DNA reads as TGTGCCAGTAGTATTCCCCTCGGTTCAATTAGCAATCAGCCCCAGCATTTT.

The chain is built from TRBV3-1 (or the pseudogene TRBV3-2) and TRBJ2-2; D remains unclear. The CDR3 spans 13 residues. With 4 bases removed from V and 6 bases from J, the gap between germline ends came to 9 bases. CDR1 and CDR2 (germline): LGHDT, YNNKEL (reference sequence). The CDR3 bases are TGTGCCAGCAGCCCCCCGGGCCCCGGGGAGCTGTTTTTT. It translates to CASSPPGPGELFF.

This clone showed up just a few times. The chain couples TRBV6-5 to TRBJ1-6; D gene unclear. The CDR3 length is 12 residues. Trimming left V 9 bases short and J 8 bases short, with 11 bases between. Germline CDR1 is MNHEY and CDR2 is SVGAGI. The DNA for the CDR3 is TGTGCCAGTGTCGAAGGTCATTCACCCCTCCACTTT. Protein sequence: CASVEGHSPLHF.

In its sample, this clone was seen a few times. The rearrangement joins TRBV18 to TRBJ2-7; D possibly matches TRBD1 or TRBD2 (7 bases each). Germline V CDR1 and CDR2: KGHSH, LQKENI. This CDR3 has 14 amino acids. The V gene lost 3 bases and the J gene lost 6 bases, with 15 bases spanning the gap. The CDR3, as DNA: TGTGCCAGCTCACCCAGCCAGGGGGGGCTCGAGCAGTACTTC. As protein: CASSPSQGGLEQYF.

V and J are TRBV7-2 and TRBJ2-2; 9 bases map to TRBD2. CDR1 and CDR2 (germline): SGHTA, FQGNSA. CDR3 length: 14 residues. Trimming removed 5 bases from V and 7 bases from J; junction bases left unmatched: 5. DNA for the CDR3: TGTGCCAGCAGCCCGGGACTAGCTGGCGGGGAGCTGTTTTTT. Translation: CASSPGLAGGELFF.